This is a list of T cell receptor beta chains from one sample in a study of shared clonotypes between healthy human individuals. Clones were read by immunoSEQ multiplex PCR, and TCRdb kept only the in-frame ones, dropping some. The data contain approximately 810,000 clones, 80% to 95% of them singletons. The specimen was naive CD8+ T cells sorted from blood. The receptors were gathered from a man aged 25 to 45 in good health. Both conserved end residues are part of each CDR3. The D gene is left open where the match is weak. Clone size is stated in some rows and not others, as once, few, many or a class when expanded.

TGTGCCAGCAGCGCCTCCTACGGCGGTGGGGCCAACGTCCTGACTTTC	CASSASYGGGANVLTF	.	TRBJ2-6	TRBV9	.
TGTGCCAGCAGCCAAGATACGCAGGGACCCTATGGCTACACCTTC	CASSQDTQGPYGYTF	.	TRBJ1-2	TRBV14	.
TGTGCCAGCAGTGAATCGACTAGCGGGAGTCATGAGCAGTTCTTC	CASSESTSGSHEQFF	.	TRBJ2-1	TRBV6-1	TRBD2
TGTGCCAGCTCTAAAACCGGCAGGGGCCGGGAGAACACTGAAGCTTTCTTT	CASSKTGRGRENTEAFF	.	TRBJ1-1	TRBV18	.
TGTGCCAGCAGTAGCGGGAGGGTCTACAATGAGCAGTTCTTC	CASSSGRVYNEQFF	.	TRBJ2-1	TRBV9	TRBD2
TGTGCCAGCAGCGTGGGTATGGGAGTTAGTTACGAGCAGTACTTC	CASSVGMGVSYEQYF	.	TRBJ2-7	TRBV9	.
TGCAGCTCCTCGGGGGAGCGGGGGGAGACCCAGTACTTC	CSSSGERGETQYF	.	TRBJ2-5	TRBV29-1	TRBD2
TGTGCCAGCGGACTCACGAAAGTCTACGAGCAGTACTTC	CASGLTKVYEQYF	.	TRBJ2-7	TRBV27	.
TGTGCCAGCAGCCGAGATTTAGGGACAGGCAACACTGAAGCTTTCTTT	CASSRDLGTGNTEAFF	.	TRBJ1-1	TRBV9	TRBD1
TGTGCCAGCAGCTTAGATGGGGTCGGGTCAGGCTGGCCTGGGGCCCAGTACTTC	CASSLDGVGSGWPGAQYF	.	TRBJ2-5	TRBV11-2	.
TGCAGCGTTGAAGGTTGGGGGGGTTCACCAGACTATGGCTACACCTTC	CSVEGWGGSPDYGYTF	.	TRBJ1-2	TRBV29-1	.
TGTGCCAGCAGGAGCGGGTACGAGCAGTACTTC	CASRSGYEQYF	once	TRBJ2-7	TRBV6-5	.
TGTGCCAGCAATCGTGGGGGTTTTGACACTGAAGCTTTCTTT	CASNRGGFDTEAFF	.	TRBJ1-1	TRBV27	.
TGCAGCGTTGGAGGTGGCTACACCTTC	CSVGGGYTF	.	TRBJ1-2	TRBV29-1	.
TGTGCCAGCAGCGGGCTAGCGGGAGGGTCGAATGAGCAGTTCTTC	CASSGLAGGSNEQFF	.	TRBJ2-1	TRBV7-6	TRBD2
TGTGCCAGCAGCGGACTTTCACGAGATACGCAGTATTTT	CASSGLSRDTQYF	once	TRBJ2-3	TRBV7-9	.
TGCAGTGCTAGAGGAGGGGAGCTGTTTTTT	CSARGGELFF	once	TRBJ2-2	TRBV20-1	.
TGTGCCAGCGAAGGACTAGCGGGAGAACATTTATACAATGAGCAGTTCTTC	CASEGLAGEHLYNEQFF	.	TRBJ2-1	TRBV5-5	TRBD2
TGCGCCAGCAGCTTGACCGGGACAGGGTCACCGGAAGGCCAAATCGAAAAACTGTTTTTT	CASSLTGTGSPEGQIEKLFF	.	TRBJ1-4	TRBV5-1	TRBD1
TGTGCCAGCAGTCCGGGACTAGCGGGACTTTCATACGAGCAGTACTTC	CASSPGLAGLSYEQYF	.	TRBJ2-7	TRBV27	TRBD2
TGTGCCAGCAGCGTAGGGGACAGCTTCTTATGGCCCCAGCATTTT	CASSVGDSFLWPQHF	.	TRBJ1-5	TRBV9	TRBD1
TGTGCCAGCAGCTCTAGCGGGAGTTGGACCGGGGAGCTGTTTTTT	CASSSSGSWTGELFF	.	TRBJ2-2	TRBV5-4	TRBD2
TGTGCCTGGACAGTCGGGGGCTCCAACAATGAGCAGTTCTTC	CAWTVGGSNNEQFF	few	TRBJ2-1	TRBV30	.
TGTGCCAGCAGCGTAGGACTAGCGGGAGTCGCCTACGAGCAGTACTTC	CASSVGLAGVAYEQYF	.	TRBJ2-7	TRBV9	TRBD2
TGTGCCAGCAGCGACCCCACGGGGAGGCGGCACACCGGGGAGCTGTTTTTT	CASSDPTGRRHTGELFF	.	TRBJ2-2	TRBV7-9	.
TGTGCCAGCAGCGTAAGCCCGGCTGGGGTTCACGAGCAGTACTTC	CASSVSPAGVHEQYF	once	TRBJ2-7	TRBV9	.
TGTGCCAGCAGTCCGCGCTGGGGACTAGCGGGAGACGATGAGCAGTTCTTC	CASSPRWGLAGDDEQFF	.	TRBJ2-1	TRBV28	TRBD2
TGTGCCAGCAGCCCCACCGGGACAGGGGTTTCCGAGCAGTACTTC	CASSPTGTGVSEQYF	.	TRBJ2-7	TRBV2	TRBD1
TGTGCCATCAGCCAAGGGACAGTTTCAACCTACGAGCAGTACTTC	CAISQGTVSTYEQYF	many	TRBJ2-7	TRBV10-3	TRBD1
TGTGCCAGCAGCTTAACGCCCCTGGAAGCGGGAGGCGGGGAGCTGTTTTTT	CASSLTPLEAGGGELFF	.	TRBJ2-2	TRBV7-3	TRBD2
TGTGCCAGCAGTTTTGGAGGGGTCCCCTACGAGCAGTACTTC	CASSFGGVPYEQYF	.	TRBJ2-7	TRBV27	.
TGTGCCAGCAGCTGGGCGGGACTAGACTTATACAATGAGCAGTTCTTC	CASSWAGLDLYNEQFF	.	TRBJ2-1	TRBV11-2	TRBD2
TGTGCCAGCAGTTCCGGGGGGCTGGCAGCTGAAGCTTTCTTT	CASSSGGLAAEAFF	.	TRBJ1-1	TRBV27	.
TGTGCCAGCAGTGAACGTGGCGGAGGCTACGAGCAGTACTTC	CASSERGGGYEQYF	.	TRBJ2-7	TRBV6-1	.
TGCGCCAGCAGCCAAGATTTGCGGGGAACAGGGGAGACAGATACGCAGTATTTT	CASSQDLRGTGETDTQYF	.	TRBJ2-3	TRBV4-3	.
TGTGCCAGCAGTTCCCCGGGACAGAACTACGAGCAGTACTTC	CASSSPGQNYEQYF	.	TRBJ2-7	TRBV28	TRBD1
TGTGCCAGCGTAGGGAACACCGGGGAGCTGTTTTTT	CASVGNTGELFF	.	TRBJ2-2	TRBV27	.
TGCGCCAGCAGCCCATTCGGGAGGCAAATTTACGAGCAGTACTTC	CASSPFGRQIYEQYF	.	TRBJ2-7	TRBV5-1	TRBD2
TGTGCCAGCTATAAAACGGGAGGCTCCTACAATGAGCAGTTCTTC	CASYKTGGSYNEQFF	.	TRBJ2-1	TRBV7-9	TRBD2
TGTGCCAGCAGTGACCGGGGGAGGGCCAATGAGCAGTTCTTC	CASSDRGRANEQFF	once	TRBJ2-1	TRBV6-1	TRBD2